These 23 T cell receptor beta chains originate from one sample sequenced in a study of T cells after yellow fever vaccination. MiXCR was run by TCRdb on the 5' RACE reads, yielding one entry per CDR3 protein. Of roughly 50,000 distinct CDR3 sequences listed, about 7.9% are singletons. The sample was CD8+ T cells sorted from PBMCs, taken roughly 15 days after the first yellow fever vaccination. These receptors all stem from a man between 18 and 35 years old who received the YFV17D yellow fever vaccine.

The sample holds many counts of this clonotype. The V gene is TRBV20-1, the J gene TRBJ2-7; D is uncertain. With 1 base removed from V and 6 bases from J, the gap between germline ends came to 16 bases. Per germline, CDR1 DFQATT and CDR2 SNEGSKA (reference sequence). The CDR3 contains 14 residues. The CDR3: CSARGGAGGTEQYF. CDR3 coding DNA: TGCAGTGCTAGAGGAGGCGCAGGTGGCACCGAGCAGTACTTC.

This clonotype showed up many times. CDR3 nucleotides: TGTGCCAGCAGCTTAGCGCCGACAGGGTACAATGAGCAGTTCTTC. Translation gives CASSLAPTGYNEQFF. The V gene is TRBV7-6, the J gene TRBJ2-1; 7 bases match TRBD1. This CDR3 has 15 residues. The germline gives CDR1 SGHVS, CDR2 FNYEAQ. V was pared by 0 bases and J by 4 bases, with 3 bases of the junction left unmatched.

This clonotype has just a few counts. This chain joins TRBV28 and TRBJ2-5; D is unclear. Germline CDR1 MDHEN, CDR2 SYDVKM. CDR3 length: 13 amino acids. With 5 bases removed from V and 3 bases from J, the gap between germline ends came to 10 bases. As DNA, the CDR3 is TGTGCCAGCAGTCCCCCCGGTAAAGAGACCCAGTACTTC. Protein: CASSPPGKETQYF.

This clonotype was seen ten or more times. CDR3 sequence: CSVASGTYNEQFF. The CDR3 DNA reads TGCAGCGTTGCAAGCGGGACCTACAATGAGCAGTTCTTC. The chain recombines TRBV29-1 with TRBJ2-1, with TRBD2 identical over 7 bases. The CDR3 is 13 amino acids. Per the germline V gene, CDR1 is SQVTM and CDR2 is ANQGSEA. Trimming removed 4 bases from V and 2 bases from J; junction bases left unmatched: 2.

This clonotype has at least ten counts. The chain is built from TRBV6-6 and TRBJ1-2; no clear D gene. The V gene lost 7 bases and the J gene lost 6 bases, with 12 bases spanning the gap. The germline V gene has CDR1 MNHNY and CDR2 SVGAGI (reference sequence). The CDR3 is made up of 12 amino acids. CDR3 nucleotides: TGTGCCAGCACGGTGGGGTCTAATGGCTACACCTTC. Translation: CASTVGSNGYTF.

This clonotype showed up many times. V and J are TRBV6-2 or TRBV6-3 and TRBJ2-2; TRBD2 agrees at 10 bases. CDR3 length equals 15 residues. Germline loops: CDR1 MNHEY, CDR2 SVGEGT. With V trimmed by 2 bases and J by 6 bases, 3 bases remained unmatched. CDR3 nucleotides: TGTGCCAGCAGTTACGACCTAGCGGGGGCCGGGGAGCTGTTTTTT. As protein: CASSYDLAGAGELFF.

This clonotype appeared a few times. The chain couples TRBV19 to TRBJ2-5; 11 nucleotides align to TRBD2. The length of the CDR3 is 14 residues. With V trimmed by 5 bases and J by 1 base, 0 bases remained unmatched. Germline lookup yields CDR1 LNHDA and CDR2 SQIVND (reference sequence). The chain's CDR3 is CASSGLAGQETQYF. The DNA of the CDR3 is TGTGCCAGTAGTGGACTAGCGGGCCAAGAGACCCAGTACTTC.

About this clonotype itself: This clone may be a read error of a much larger clone one base away. The chain carries TRBV5-6 and TRBJ2-3; a possible D gene is TRBD1 (5 bases). The CDR3 is 14 residues long. The V gene's germline CDR1 is SGHDT and CDR2 YYEEEE. V lost 3 bases to trimming and J lost 1 base, with 9 bases between them. For the CDR3, the DNA is TGTGCCAGCAGCTCAAAAGGGGGCACAGATACGCAGTATTTT. Translation gives CASSSKGGTDTQYF.

This clonotype has a handful of counts. The chain has TRBV20-1 and TRBJ2-7; 9 nucleotides agree with TRBD1. J lost 0 bases, V lost 1 base, and 7 bases had no gene match. CDR3 length: 16 amino acids. The germline gives CDR1 DFQATT, CDR2 SNEGSKA (reference sequence). The DNA of the CDR3 is TGCAGTGCTAGAGGGGCTACAGGGGGCGCCTCCTACGAGCAGTACGTC. Protein: CSARGATGGASYEQYV.

This clonotype showed up many times. V gene TRBV7-2 combines with J gene TRBJ2-1; the match to TRBD2 covers 8 bases. Germline CDR1 SGHTA, CDR2 FQGNSA. V trimming: 8 bases; J trimming: 1 base; junction bases outside the gene matches: 10. CDR3 length equals 16 residues. Here the CDR3 DNA reads TGTGCCAGCCGCCTGGCGGGGGGCGAGTCCTACAATGAGCAGTTCTTC. Translated: CASRLAGGESYNEQFF. Full variable domain (missing parts from reference TRBV7-2 and TRBJ2-1): GAGVSQSPSNKVTEKGKDVELRCDPISGHTALYWYRQSLGQGLEFLIYFQGNSAPDKSGLPSDRFSAERTGGSVSTLTIQRTQQEDSAVYLCASRLAGGESYNEQFFGPGTRLTVL.

There are many counts of this clonotype. This rearrangement joins TRBV4-3 to TRBJ1-5, with TRBD1 as a possible D gene (5 bases). The CDR3 consists of 13 residues. The V gene's germline CDR1 is LGHNA and CDR2 YSLEER. V was shortened by 0 bases and J by 9 bases, with 9 bases between the two germline ends. CDR3 sequence: CASSQDWGGPQHF. Written as DNA, the CDR3 is TGCGCCAGCAGCCAAGATTGGGGCGGGCCCCAGCATTTT.

Notes on this clonotype: A read error may explain this, as a much larger clone is one base away. V usage is TRBV7-6 and J usage is TRBJ1-1; 11 bases align to TRBD1. With 2 bases clipped from V and 5 bases from J, the junction kept 4 bases outside the gene matches. Germline V gene lookup returns CDR1 SGHVS and CDR2 FNYEAQ. This CDR3 is built from 15 residues. Here the CDR3 reads CASSLNGTGGTEAFF. DNA of the CDR3: TGTGCCAGCAGCTTAAATGGGACAGGGGGAACTGAAGCTTTCTTT.

This clonotype was recorded at least ten times. The chain uses TRBV5-1 and TRBJ2-3; possible D gene TRBD2, 5 bases. Per the germline V gene, CDR1 is SGHRS and CDR2 is YFSETQ. The CDR3 covers 14 residues. V was trimmed by 1 base and J by 6 bases, leaving 12 bases between them. The CDR3 region is CASSLKQRDDTQYF. In DNA form, the CDR3 reads TGCGCCAGCAGCTTGAAACAACGGGATGATACGCAGTATTTT.

The CDR3: CASSEPGNEQYV. CDR3 nucleotide sequence: TGTGCCAGCAGTGAACCGGGTAACGAGCAGTACGTC. The rearrangement links TRBV6-1 to TRBJ2-7; the D is unclear. Germline V gene sequence: CDR1 MNHNS, CDR2 SASEGT. V lost 2 bases, J lost 5 bases, and 7 bases lay in between. The CDR3 consists of 12 residues.

This clonotype was recorded a few times. The chain links TRBV6-5 to TRBJ2-2; D unclear. V was cut by 10 bases and J by 2 bases, with 5 bases left in between. Per germline, CDR1 MNHEY and CDR2 SVGAGI. This CDR3 is built from 11 residues. This CDR3 is CATSNTGELFF. CDR3 sequence (DNA): TGTGCCACCTCAAACACCGGGGAGCTGTTTTTT.

The sample holds many counts of this clonotype. The rearrangement uses TRBV18 and TRBJ2-3; D possibly corresponds to TRBD2 (5 bases). Germline V gene data show CDR1 as KGHSH and CDR2 as LQKENI. Trimming removed 3 bases at V and 5 bases at J, with 15 bases between. The length of the CDR3 is 15 residues. CDR3 nucleotides: TGTGCCAGCTCACCCAAAGTCGGAGCGGAAGATACGCAGTATTTT. Its translation: CASSPKVGAEDTQYF.

This clonotype came up a few times. The chain has TRBV7-6 and TRBJ2-1; the match to TRBD2 covers 11 bases. The germline CDR1 and CDR2 sequences are SGHVS and FNYEAQ. V was pared by 3 bases and J by 3 bases, with 4 bases of the junction left unmatched. The CDR3 has 16 amino acids. The CDR3 reads CASSFSTSGGYNEQFF. In nucleotides, the CDR3 is TGTGCCAGCAGCTTCTCTACTAGCGGGGGCTACAATGAGCAGTTCTTC.

This clonotype was seen at least ten times. The rearrangement joins TRBV27 to TRBJ1-1; possible D gene TRBD1, 5 bases. Germline V gene lookup returns CDR1 MNHEY and CDR2 SMNVEV (reference sequence). V was cut by 2 bases and J by 0 bases, with 7 bases left in between. The CDR3 totals 14 residues. The CDR3 DNA reads as TGTGCCAGCAGTTTAGGACATATGAACACTGAAGCTTTCTTT. Protein: CASSLGHMNTEAFF.

This clonotype was counted many times. The chain combines TRBV19 with TRBJ2-1; D is possibly TRBD1 or TRBD2 (6 bases each). Germline CDR1 and CDR2: LNHDA and SQIVND (reference sequence). The CDR3 totals 13 residues. V lost 5 bases and J lost 9, with 14 bases in between. The CDR3 nucleotides read TGTGCCAGTAGTCCCTCCGGGGGCGGTGAGCAGTTCTTC. Amino acids: CASSPSGGGEQFF.

This clonotype was recorded at least ten times. CDR3 in amino acids: CSVMRPSSGNTIYF. The CDR3 DNA sequence: TGCAGCGTTATGCGGCCCAGCTCTGGAAACACCATATATTTT. J is TRBJ1-3 and V is TRBV29-1; D unclear. Germline loops: CDR1 SQVTM, CDR2 ANQGSEA. V lost 5 bases and J 0 bases, leaving 11 bases between the germline ends. The CDR3 contains 14 residues.

This clonotype was counted only a few times. The chain combines TRBV7-9 with TRBJ2-3; D may be TRBD1 or TRBD2 (5 bases each). The CDR3 loop spans 15 amino acids. Germline V CDR1 and CDR2: SEHNR, FQNEAQ (reference sequence). The V end was cut by 5 bases, the J end by 3 bases, with 15 bases between. CDR3 protein: CASSQVTGHTDTQYF. As DNA, the CDR3 is TGTGCCAGCAGCCAGGTTACGGGGCATACAGATACGCAGTATTTT.

Turning to this clonotype: A read error may explain this, as a much larger clone is one base away. This sequence joins TRBV5-6 and TRBJ2-6; a weak D match, TRBD2 (7 bases). Germline V gives CDR1 SGHDT, CDR2 YYEEEE. V lost 3 bases to trimming and J lost 4 bases, with 8 bases between them. The CDR3 is made up of 14 amino acids. The CDR3 DNA follows: TGTGCCAGCAGCTCGGGGGGCGGGGCCAACGTCCTGACTTTC. This gives the protein CASSSGGGANVLTF.

This clonotype has at least ten counts. This chain links TRBV6-5 with TRBJ2-5; D is unclear. From germline, CDR1 is MNHEY and CDR2 SVGAGI. V lost 6 bases, J lost 7 bases, and 21 bases lay in between. The CDR3 covers 15 residues. This CDR3 reads CASRMGFGSSRTQYF. Written as DNA, the CDR3 is TGTGCCAGCAGAATGGGATTCGGGTCAAGCAGGACCCAGTACTTC.